The T cell receptor (beta chain) described here comes from a study of cytomegalovirus exposure and HLA in healthy donors. In the case of this clone: Relative to the germline gene, one junction end is altered; a read error may explain this.

This CDR3 region has 9 residues. Germline V gene data show CDR1 as SEHNR and CDR2 as FQNEAQ (reference sequence). Primers for the PCR totalled 60 Vbeta and 13 Jbeta. The table came from immunoSEQ multiplex PCR; TCRdb's copy has only in-frame clones and leaves some out. Among roughly 140,000 clones listed, about four fifths were seen once. The TCR sequence derives from a man between 40 and 49 years old in good health and CMV-seropositive. The sequenced material came from PBMCs. The rearrangement joins TRBV7-9 to TRBJ1-2; D remains ambiguous. The CDR3 loop reads CSSPTPGTF. The CDR3 bases are TGTTCCAGCCCAACCCCGGGGACCTTC.